One T cell receptor (beta chain) is described in this entry. CDR1 and CDR2 from the germline V gene are SEHNR and FQNEAQ (reference sequence). This CDR3 is 18 amino acids long. The V and J ends lost 6 bases and 2 bases, in that order; junction bases with no gene match: 9. Clones were sequenced by immunoSEQ multiplex PCR, and TCRdb holds only the in-frame ones, with some missing. Among approximately 200,000 clones listed, roughly 86% were seen once. The sample originates from a study of blood T cell repertoires in COVID-19. The wider study: T cells, B-cell-depleted T cells, or PBMCs provided the cDNA or gDNA that served as material.

The TCR comes from a woman under 40 with active or convalescent COVID-19. The rearrangement uses TRBV7-9 and TRBJ2-5, with 16 bases identical to TRBD2. The sequenced sample was peripheral blood. The CDR3 is CASSMGLAGGKKQETQYF. In DNA, the CDR3 is TGTGCCAGCAGTATGGGACTAGCGGGAGGGAAAAAACAAGAGACCCAGTACTTC. The full variable domain, completed using reference TRBV7-9 and TRBJ2-5, is DTGVSQNPRHKITKRGQNVTFRCDPISEHNRLYWYRQTLGQGPEFLTYFQNEAQLEKSRLLSDRFSAERPKGSFSTLEIQRTEQGDSAMYLCASSMGLAGGKKQETQYFGPGTRLLVL.